These T cell receptor beta chains were read from a single sample in a study of cytomegalovirus exposure and HLA in healthy donors. Libraries were prepared by immunoSEQ multiplex PCR; TCRdb keeps only in-frame clonotypes and omits some of them. The sample has 76,000 or so clones; roughly two thirds are singletons. What was sequenced was PBMCs. The receptors come from a middle-aged woman in good health and CMV-seropositive. Both conserved end residues are part of each CDR3.

V gene: TRBV6-1
J gene: TRBJ1-1
CDR3 protein: CASSVRQGIPEAFF

V gene: TRBV9
J gene: TRBJ1-5
CDR3 protein: CASSRGGDGRNQPQHF

V gene: TRBV7-9
J gene: TRBJ1-5
CDR3 protein: CASSQINQPQHF

V gene: TRBV2
J gene: TRBJ2-7
CDR3 protein: CASSGRLVPREQYF

V gene: TRBV7-5
J gene: TRBJ1-6
CDR3 protein: CARSWFYPGGTYSPLHF

V gene: TRBV5-4
J gene: TRBJ1-2
CDR3 protein: CASSLGGRAVNYGYTF

V gene: TRBV5-8
J gene: TRBJ1-2
CDR3 protein: CASSFPGEGTNYGYTF

V gene: TRBV19
J gene: TRBJ2-5
CDR3 protein: CASKSSGGSRETQYF

V gene: TRBV29-1
J gene: TRBJ1-1
CDR3 protein: CSVHRQGSSNTEAFF

V gene: TRBV14
J gene: TRBJ2-7
CDR3 protein: CASSQVLVPSEQYF

V gene: TRBV27
J gene: TRBJ2-2
CDR3 protein: CASSLPSGLNTGELFF

V gene: TRBV5-6
J gene: TRBJ1-1
CDR3 protein: CASSLAVMNTEAFF

V gene: TRBV27
J gene: TRBJ2-7
CDR3 protein: CASSLRQDAYEQYF

V gene: TRBV19
J gene: TRBJ1-5
CDR3 protein: CASSLGLRGNQPQHF

V gene: TRBV4-3
J gene: TRBJ1-2
CDR3 protein: CASSQELTRGYTF

V gene: TRBV15
J gene: TRBJ1-2
CDR3 protein: CATSRDPGQYYGYTF

V gene: TRBV4-3
J gene: TRBJ2-7
CDR3 protein: CASSQVELVLGEQYF

V gene: TRBV30
J gene: TRBJ1-5
CDR3 protein: CAWSSGGGNQPQHF

V gene: TRBV25-1
J gene: TRBJ1-3
CDR3 protein: CASSESGVGNTIYF

V gene: TRBV6-5
J gene: TRBJ1-1
CDR3 protein: CASSYQGAYNTEAFF

V gene: TRBV29-1
J gene: TRBJ1-1
CDR3 protein: CSVEESPNTEAFF

V gene: TRBV18
J gene: TRBJ2-5
CDR3 protein: CASSRGQQETQYF

V gene: TRBV7-8
J gene: TRBJ2-1
CDR3 protein: CASSLGPAGGRDNEQFF

V gene: TRBV28
J gene: TRBJ1-4
CDR3 protein: CASSSQGGSNEKLFF

V gene: TRBV4-3
J gene: TRBJ2-1
CDR3 protein: CASSNRLGNEQFF

V gene: TRBV5-1
J gene: TRBJ2-3
CDR3 protein: CASSLGPRSGGTDTQYF